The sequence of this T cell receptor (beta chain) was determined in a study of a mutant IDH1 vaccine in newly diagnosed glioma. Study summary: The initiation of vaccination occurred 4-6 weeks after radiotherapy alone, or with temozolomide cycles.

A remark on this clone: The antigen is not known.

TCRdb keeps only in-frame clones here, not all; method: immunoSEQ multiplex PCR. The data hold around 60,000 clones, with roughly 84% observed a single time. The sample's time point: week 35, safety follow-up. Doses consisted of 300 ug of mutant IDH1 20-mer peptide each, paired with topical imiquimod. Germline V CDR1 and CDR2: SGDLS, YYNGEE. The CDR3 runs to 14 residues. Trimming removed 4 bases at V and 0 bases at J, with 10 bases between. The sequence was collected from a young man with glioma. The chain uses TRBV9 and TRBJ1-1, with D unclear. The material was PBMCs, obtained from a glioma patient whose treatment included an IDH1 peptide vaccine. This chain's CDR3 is CASSPDAMNTEAFF. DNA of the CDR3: TGTGCCAGCAGCCCCGACGCTATGAACACTGAAGCTTTCTTT.